A selection of T cell receptor beta chains follows, all from one sample in a study of CD8+ T cells in alopecia areata. Libraries were prepared by immunoSEQ multiplex PCR; TCRdb keeps only in-frame clonotypes and omits some of them. The sample consists of approximately 210,000 clones, approximately 72% of them appearing once. Here the sequenced sample was CD4+ T cells sorted from blood, taken at approximately week 44, from a patient treated with tofacitinib. These receptors originate from a human donor with alopecia areata. Each CDR3 is given with its conserved first and last residue. The D gene is left open where the match is weak. Only some rows state a clone size, as once, few, many or a class for expanded clones.

>.|.|TRBV25-1|TRBJ1-5
CASSVDPGQPQHF
TGTGCCAGCAGTGTGGACCCGGGTCAGCCCCAGCATTTT
>TRBD2|.|TRBV7-9|TRBJ2-3
CASSQRLARSTDTQYF
TGTGCCAGCAGCCAACGACTAGCGAGGAGCACAGATACGCAGTATTTT
>.|.|TRBV5-1|TRBJ1-1
CASSFSPGQSAEAFF
TGCGCCAGCAGCTTCTCCCCGGGCCAATCGGCTGAAGCTTTCTTT
>.|.|TRBV29-1|TRBJ1-2
CSVDGNYGYTF
TGCAGCGTTGATGGGAACTATGGCTACACCTTC
>.|.|TRBV11-2|TRBJ2-5
CASSRGERTEETQYF
TGTGCCAGCAGCCGAGGGGAGAGGACAGAAGAGACCCAGTACTTC
>.|.|TRBV6-5|TRBJ2-7
CASSYTRDSYEQYF
TGTGCCAGCAGTTATACCCGAGACTCCTACGAGCAGTACTTC
>.|few|TRBV4-3|TRBJ1-1
CASSPRVGDTEAFF
TGCGCCAGCAGCCCCAGGGTCGGTGACACTGAAGCTTTCTTT
>.|.|TRBV29-1|TRBJ2-3
CSVVTGGGPDTQYF
TGCAGCGTCGTGACCGGAGGAGGTCCAGATACGCAGTATTTT
>.|.|TRBV6-1|TRBJ2-5
CATRETQYF
TGTGCCACCAGAGAGACCCAGTACTTC
>.|.|TRBV15|TRBJ2-2
CATSRGNGELFF
TGTGCCACCAGCAGAGGGAACGGGGAGCTGTTTTTT
>.|.|TRBV6-4|TRBJ1-5
CASSDGDLELGQPQHF
TGTGCCAGCAGTGACGGGGACCTAGAGCTAGGTCAGCCCCAGCATTTT
>TRBD2|.|TRBV27|TRBJ2-5
CASSAPPGGREAQYF
TGTGCCAGCAGTGCTCCCCCGGGGGGGCGGGAGGCCCAGTACTTC
>.|few|TRBV29-1|TRBJ1-1
CSVVTSGRGYMNTEAFF
TGCAGCGTTGTCACCTCGGGTCGGGGCTATATGAACACTGAAGCTTTCTTT
>.|few|TRBV7-2|TRBJ2-7
CASSLTGESSYEQYF
TGTGCCAGCAGCTTAACGGGGGAGTCCTCCTACGAGCAGTACTTC
>.|.|TRBV29-1|TRBJ2-5
CSVEGLSFVETQYF
TGCAGCGTTGAGGGACTCTCTTTTGTAGAGACCCAGTACTTC
>.|.|TRBV13|TRBJ2-5
CASSLRGPQETQYF
TGTGCCAGCAGCTTACGGGGGCCCCAAGAGACCCAGTACTTC
>.|.|TRBV5-4|TRBJ1-1
CASRQDAEAFF
TGTGCCAGCAGGCAAGACGCTGAAGCTTTCTTT
>.|.|TRBV2|TRBJ1-2
CASSITRANYGYTF
TGTGCCAGCAGTATCACCAGGGCCAACTATGGCTACACCTTC
>.|.|TRBV15|TRBJ1-1
CATSRDLGAEAFF
TGTGCCACCAGCAGAGATTTAGGCGCTGAAGCTTTCTTT
>TRBD2|.|TRBV5-1|TRBJ2-3
CASSLAGRTDTQYF
TGCGCCAGCAGCTTAGCGGGGCGCACAGATACGCAGTATTTT
>.|.|TRBV4-1|TRBJ1-6
CASSQDPVSPLHF
TGCGCCAGCAGCCAAGATCCCGTCTCACCCCTCCACTTT
>TRBD1|many|TRBV4-2|TRBJ2-7
CASSQASGTGRIYEQYF
TGTGCCAGCAGCCAAGCATCGGGGACAGGGAGAATCTACGAGCAGTACTTC